Listed here are 4 T cell receptor beta chains from one sample, sequenced in a study of T-cell memory formation after mild COVID-19 (dated by TCRdb to the early 2020s). The method behind the library was 5' RACE. Sequencing relied on an Illumina NovaSeq 6000. TCRdb reran the public reads through fastp at Q25 and MiXCR, keeping productive beta chains. Each entry is one CDR3 protein sequence, shown with its most common DNA and genes. In all, the sample holds about 100,000 distinct CDR3 sequences, and 8.5% to 14% of those were seen once. Approximately 40% of the sample is in the top ten clones. Sequenced input: PBMCs or a T cell subset sorted from them (not recorded which). These receptors originate from a man younger than 35 who had mild COVID-19 (a few samples of this study predate the infection). The sample titles of this study are shuffled in the database, so cell type and time point are left out; the donor was told from shared clones.

The gene calls are TRBV15 and TRBJ1-2, with no clear D. Trimming took 3 bases from V and 5 from J, leaving 7 bases between them. This CDR3 spans 12 amino acids. Germline assignment: CDR1 LNHNV and CDR2 YYDKDF (reference sequence). The CDR3 DNA is TGTGCCACCAGCAGGGAAGGGTATGGCTACACCTTC. Encoded protein: CATSREGYGYTF.

This clonotype was seen a handful of times. The rearrangement links TRBV7-8 to TRBJ1-1; 7 positions agree with TRBD1. Germline CDR1 SGHVS, CDR2 FQNEAQ. With V trimmed by 0 bases and J by 5 bases, 3 bases remained unmatched. This CDR3 is built from 14 residues. The CDR3 here is CASSLARGGTEAFF. In DNA form, the CDR3 reads TGTGCCAGCAGCTTAGCCAGGGGGGGAACTGAAGCTTTCTTT.

The chain carries TRBV7-9 and TRBJ1-1, with 7 positions matching TRBD1. The CDR3 extends over 15 amino acids. The germline CDR1 and CDR2 sequences are SEHNR and FQNEAQ (reference sequence). V trimming: 5 bases; J trimming: 4 bases; junction bases outside the gene matches: 10. CDR3 residues: CASSRDRVGSTEAFF. The CDR3 DNA is TGTGCCAGCAGCCGAGACAGGGTTGGTAGCACTGAAGCTTTCTTT.

There are a few counts of this clonotype. The chain recombines TRBV30 with TRBJ2-1; 12 bases match TRBD2. CDR1 is GTSNPN and CDR2 is SVGIG in the germline V gene (reference sequence). The CDR3 is 15 amino acids. CDR3 in amino acids: CVGTGLAGGPNEQFF. The CDR3 DNA reads as TGTGTCGGAACTGGGCTAGCGGGGGGGCCCAATGAGCAGTTCTTC.